This T cell receptor (beta chain) was identified during a study of PD-1 blockade in classical Hodgkin lymphoma. The wider study: Nivolumab dosed at 3 mg/kg went to patients intravenously every 2 weeks.

Points on this clone: The antigen remains unidentified.

The study's findings and limits: TCR diversity in CD4+, not CD8+, cells rose significantly by C4D1. In newly diagnosed patients, baseline TCR diversity was reportedly below that of healthy donors.

Generated by immunoSEQ multiplex PCR, the TCRdb table keeps only in-frame clones and is missing some. The sample carries approximately 20,000 clones, around 81% recorded once. Every patient relapsed after autologous stem cell transplantation, and brentuximab vedotin exposure varied. The CDR3 is made up of 17 amino acids. Germline V gene sequence: CDR1 SGHDT, CDR2 YYEEEE. The germline V and J ends were trimmed by 4 bases and 4 bases, with 24 bases remaining between them. Material: peripheral blood mononuclear cells (PBMCs), obtained before the second cycle of nivolumab. The clonotype was recovered from a human donor with classical Hodgkin lymphoma. V gene TRBV5-6 combines with J gene TRBJ2-7; TRBD2 might be the D (6 bases). The CDR3 bases are TGTGCCAGCAGCGGACCCCCCGGGGGTAGCGTGCGTTACGAGCAGTACTTC. Translating gives CASSGPPGGSVRYEQYF.